The rows below give T cell receptor beta chains drawn from one sample of a study of T-cell memory formation after mild COVID-19. TCRdb itself ran the 5' RACE reads through MiXCR, one entry per CDR3 protein. The sample has just under 350,000 distinct CDR3 sequences, 13% seen once. Sequenced input: PBMCs or a T cell subset sorted from them (not recorded which). The source is a man aged 18 to 30 who had mild COVID-19 (a few samples of this study predate the infection). Cell type and time point are not known. Both conserved end residues are part of each CDR3. Fields, in order: J gene, D gene, V gene, clone size, CDR3 protein, CDR3 DNA. A D gene is named only where the DNA matches it firmly. Part of the rows lack a size; the others show once, few, many or a class for expanded clones.

TRBJ2-1	-	TRBV2	-	CASRDTRKTYNEQFF	TGTGCCAGCAGAGACACCCGAAAGACCTACAATGAGCAGTTCTTC
TRBJ2-6	TRBD1	TRBV2	-	CAGRDRASGANVLTF	TGTGCCGGCCGGGACAGGGCCTCTGGGGCCAACGTCCTGACTTTC
TRBJ1-1	-	TRBV12-5	-	CASAPMGVTEAFF	TGTGCTAGTGCTCCCATGGGCGTCACTGAAGCTTTCTTT
TRBJ1-1	-	TRBV20-1	few	CSASMGTPEAFF	TGCAGTGCCTCCATGGGGACTCCTGAAGCTTTCTTT
TRBJ2-2	-	TRBV12-3/TRBV12-4	few	CASKNIRGAPPNTGELFF	TGTGCCAGCAAAAATATCCGGGGGGCTCCTCCGAACACCGGGGAGCTGTTTTTT
TRBJ2-2	-	TRBV11-2	few	CASSWDPDANTGELFF	TGTGCCAGCAGCTGGGACCCCGACGCGAACACCGGGGAGCTGTTTTTT
TRBJ1-5	-	TRBV4-1	many	CASSQGRVPGQPQHF	TGCGCCAGCAGCCAAGGCCGGGTCCCAGGGCAGCCCCAGCATTTT
TRBJ2-1	TRBD1	TRBV11-2	many	CASSLGTGGIRNEQFF	TGTGCCAGCAGCTTAGGGACAGGGGGAATACGCAATGAGCAGTTCTTC
TRBJ2-2	TRBD1	TRBV6-5	many	CASSYRGTGGGELFF	TGTGCCAGCAGTTACCGGGGGACAGGGGGCGGGGAGCTGTTTTTT
TRBJ2-7	-	TRBV10-2	few	CASKVSGSYEQYF	TGCGCCAGCAAGGTTAGCGGCTCCTACGAGCAGTACTTC
TRBJ1-2	-	TRBV7-9	few	CASSLAQSVRGGYTF	TGTGCCAGCAGCTTAGCGCAGTCCGTACGCGGTGGCTACACCTTC
TRBJ2-3	TRBD1	TRBV7-2	-	CASSLGAGTGIGTDTQYF	TGTGCCAGCAGCTTAGGCGCGGGGACAGGGATTGGCACAGATACGCAGTATTTT
TRBJ1-1	-	TRBV7-9	few	CASSLGYGANTEAFF	TGTGCCAGCAGCTTAGGGTACGGGGCAAACACTGAAGCTTTCTTT
TRBJ1-1	-	TRBV6-2/TRBV6-3	-	CASSPRGGLRNTEAFF	TGTGCCAGCTCCCCAAGGGGGGGGCTGAGGAACACTGAAGCTTTCTTT
TRBJ2-2	TRBD2	TRBV2	few	CASSGTSGANTGELFF	TGTGCCAGCAGTGGGACTAGCGGGGCGAACACCGGGGAGCTGTTTTTT
TRBJ1-3	-	TRBV6-5	many	CASRTPSGNTIYF	TGTGCCAGCAGGACACCCTCTGGAAACACCATATATTTT
TRBJ2-1	-	TRBV5-1	-	CASSLDPGDPNEQFF	TGCGCCAGCAGCTTGGATCCGGGGGACCCCAATGAGCAGTTCTTC
TRBJ2-5	TRBD1	TRBV5-1	-	CASSLGTGTAQETQYF	TGCGCCAGCAGCTTGGGGACCGGGACAGCTCAAGAGACCCAGTACTTC
TRBJ2-3	TRBD2	TRBV7-2	-	CASSLGSGGLRDTQYF	TGTGCCAGCAGCTTGGGTAGCGGGGGGCTACGGGATACGCAGTATTTT
TRBJ2-5	-	TRBV3-1	-	CASSQAHSQETQYF	TGTGCCAGCAGCCAGGCCCATTCCCAAGAGACCCAGTACTTC
TRBJ1-5	TRBD1	TRBV5-1	many	CASSEAGTGSGQPQHF	TGCGCCAGCAGCGAAGCCGGGACAGGGAGTGGCCAGCCCCAGCATTTT
TRBJ1-2	-	TRBV7-3	few	CASSLKYGYTF	TGTGCCAGCAGCTTAAAGTATGGCTACACCTTC